This T cell receptor beta chain came from a study of T-cell memory formation after mild COVID-19. The V gene end was trimmed by 0 bases and the J gene end by 2 bases; junction bases not matched to a gene: 5. CDR3 length: 17 residues. Germline CDR1 reads SGHRS; CDR2 reads YFSETQ. Comment on this clonotype: The antigen is not known.

Overall study findings and caveats: Whether second-wave clones peaking at day 37 were SARS-CoV-2 specific went unconfirmed. From day 15 to 85, contracting clones were balanced between CD4 and CD8, whereas later expanders leaned toward CD4+. Contracting CD4+ clones lay largely in CM and EM, with CD8+ ones residing in EMRA.

MiXCR was run by TCRdb on the 5' RACE reads, yielding one entry per CDR3 protein. The sample has around 160,000 distinct CDR3 sequences, around 10% seen once. The J gene is TRBJ2-2, the V gene TRBV5-1, with 9 bases matching TRBD1. The receptor comes from a man aged 18 to 30 who had mild COVID-19 (a few samples of this study predate the infection). Cell type and time point are not known. Source material: PBMCs or a T cell subset sorted from them (not recorded which). The CDR3 region has the DNA TGCGCCAGCAGCTTGGCCTCAACAGGGGGCAACACCGGGGAGCTGTTTTTT. The encoded protein is CASSLASTGGNTGELFF.